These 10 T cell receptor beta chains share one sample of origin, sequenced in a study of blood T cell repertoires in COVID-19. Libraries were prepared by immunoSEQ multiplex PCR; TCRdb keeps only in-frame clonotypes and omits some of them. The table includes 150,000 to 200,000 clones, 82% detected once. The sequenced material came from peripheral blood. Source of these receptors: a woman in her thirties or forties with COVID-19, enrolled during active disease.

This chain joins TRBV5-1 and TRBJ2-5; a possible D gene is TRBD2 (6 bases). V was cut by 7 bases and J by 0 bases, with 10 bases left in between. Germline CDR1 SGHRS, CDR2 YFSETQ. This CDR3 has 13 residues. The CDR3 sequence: CASGTGDQETQYF. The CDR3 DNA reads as TGCGCCAGCGGCACGGGGGACCAAGAGACCCAGTACTTC.

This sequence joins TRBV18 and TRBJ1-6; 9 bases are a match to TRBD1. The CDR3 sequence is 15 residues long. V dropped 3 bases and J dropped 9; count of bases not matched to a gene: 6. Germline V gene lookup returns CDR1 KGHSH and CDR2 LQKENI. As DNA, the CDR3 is TGTGCCAGCTCACCGGAGACAGGGGGGCTTTCACCCCTCCACTTT. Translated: CASSPETGGLSPLHF.

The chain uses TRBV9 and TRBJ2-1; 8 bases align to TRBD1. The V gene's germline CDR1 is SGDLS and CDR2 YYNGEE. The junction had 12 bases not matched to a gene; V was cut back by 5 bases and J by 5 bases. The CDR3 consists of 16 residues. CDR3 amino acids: CASSTTGTGRNNEQFF. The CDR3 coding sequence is TGTGCCAGCAGTACAACCGGGACAGGCCGGAACAATGAGCAGTTCTTC.

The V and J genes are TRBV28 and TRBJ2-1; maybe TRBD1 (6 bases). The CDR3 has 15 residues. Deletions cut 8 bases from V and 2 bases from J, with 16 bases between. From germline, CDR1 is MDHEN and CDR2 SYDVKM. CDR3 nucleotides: TGTGCCAGCGTCTACGACAGGCAAGCCTACAATGAGCAGTTCTTC. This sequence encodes CASVYDRQAYNEQFF.

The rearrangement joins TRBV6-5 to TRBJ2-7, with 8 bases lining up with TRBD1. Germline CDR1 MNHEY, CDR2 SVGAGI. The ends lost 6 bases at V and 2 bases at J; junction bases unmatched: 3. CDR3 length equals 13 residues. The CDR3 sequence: CASSAGQAYEQYF. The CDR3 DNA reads TGTGCCAGCAGCGCGGGACAGGCCTACGAGCAGTACTTC.

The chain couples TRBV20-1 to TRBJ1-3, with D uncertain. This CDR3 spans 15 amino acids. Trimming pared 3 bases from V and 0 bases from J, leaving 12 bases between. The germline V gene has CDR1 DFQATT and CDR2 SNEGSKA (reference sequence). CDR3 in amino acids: CSASPRAGSGNTIYF. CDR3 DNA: TGCAGTGCTAGTCCTAGGGCGGGCTCTGGAAACACCATATATTTT.

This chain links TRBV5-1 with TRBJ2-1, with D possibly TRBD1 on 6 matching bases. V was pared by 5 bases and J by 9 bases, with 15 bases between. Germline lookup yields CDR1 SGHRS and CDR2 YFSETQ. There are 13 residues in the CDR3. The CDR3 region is CASRLQGGGEQFF. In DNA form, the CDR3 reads TGCGCCAGCAGACTACAGGGCGGAGGTGAGCAGTTCTTC.

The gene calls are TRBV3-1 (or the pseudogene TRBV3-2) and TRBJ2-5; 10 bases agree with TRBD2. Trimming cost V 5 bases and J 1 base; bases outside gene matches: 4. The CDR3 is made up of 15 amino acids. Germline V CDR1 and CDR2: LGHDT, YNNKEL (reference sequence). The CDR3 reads CASSFRTSGQETQYF. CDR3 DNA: TGTGCCAGCAGCTTCCGGACTAGCGGCCAAGAGACCCAGTACTTC.

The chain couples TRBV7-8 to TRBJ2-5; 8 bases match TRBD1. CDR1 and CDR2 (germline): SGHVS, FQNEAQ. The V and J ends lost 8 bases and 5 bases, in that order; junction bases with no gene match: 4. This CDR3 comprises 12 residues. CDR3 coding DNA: TGTGCCAGCTCCCGACAGGGGGAGACCCAGTACTTC. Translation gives CASSRQGETQYF.

In nucleotides, the CDR3 is TGTGCCTGGAGTATGCAGGACAGAGACAATCAGCCCCAGCATTTT. Its protein is CAWSMQDRDNQPQHF. The chain couples TRBV30 to TRBJ1-5; tentative D call: TRBD1 (6 bases). With 2 bases removed from V and 3 bases from J, the gap between germline ends came to 14 bases. This CDR3 contains 15 residues. CDR1 and CDR2 from the germline V gene are GTSNPN and SVGIG (reference sequence).